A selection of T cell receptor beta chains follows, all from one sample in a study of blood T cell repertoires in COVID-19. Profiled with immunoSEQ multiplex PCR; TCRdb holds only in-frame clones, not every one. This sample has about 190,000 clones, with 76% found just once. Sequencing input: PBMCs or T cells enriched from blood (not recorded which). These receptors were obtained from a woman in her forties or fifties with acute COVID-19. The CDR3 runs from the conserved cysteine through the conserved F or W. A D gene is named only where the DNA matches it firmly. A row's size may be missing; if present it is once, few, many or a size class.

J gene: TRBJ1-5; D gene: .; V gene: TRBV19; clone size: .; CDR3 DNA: TGTGCCAGTAGTACCTATACCCGGGGGGCGAATCAGCCCCAGCATTTT; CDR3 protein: CASSTYTRGANQPQHF
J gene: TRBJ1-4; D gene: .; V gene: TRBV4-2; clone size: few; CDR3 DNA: TGTGCCAGCAGACCAGGGTCGGGTAATGAAAAACTGTTTTTT; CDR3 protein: CASRPGSGNEKLFF
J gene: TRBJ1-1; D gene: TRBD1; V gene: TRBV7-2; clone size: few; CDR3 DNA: TGTGCCAGCAGCTTAGGGAGGGGGCGGACTGAAGCTTTCTTT; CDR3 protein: CASSLGRGRTEAFF
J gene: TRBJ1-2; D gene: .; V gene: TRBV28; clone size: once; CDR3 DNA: TGTGCCAGCAGTTTTTCCAGGGCCTATGGCTACACCTTC; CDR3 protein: CASSFSRAYGYTF
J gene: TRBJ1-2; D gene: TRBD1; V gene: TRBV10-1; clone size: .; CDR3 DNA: TGCGCCAGCGGACAACAGGGGGTTCTCGGCTACACCTTC; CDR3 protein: CASGQQGVLGYTF
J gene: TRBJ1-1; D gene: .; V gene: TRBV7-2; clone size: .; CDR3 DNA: TGTGCCAGCAGCTTAATAATTGCCGGGGGAGGCCCCGCTTTCTTT; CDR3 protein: CASSLIIAGGGPAFF
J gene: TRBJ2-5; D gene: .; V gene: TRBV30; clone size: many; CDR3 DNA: TGTGCCTGGAGCGTGGACTCCTTCCAAGAGACCCAGTACTTC; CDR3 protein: CAWSVDSFQETQYF
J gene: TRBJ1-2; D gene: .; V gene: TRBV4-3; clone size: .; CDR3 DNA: TGCGCCAGCAGCCAAGATCGGCAGGGAGGGAGCTATGGCTACACCTTC; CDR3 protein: CASSQDRQGGSYGYTF
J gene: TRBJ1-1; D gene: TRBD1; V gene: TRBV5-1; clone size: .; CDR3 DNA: TGCGCCAGCAGCTTACTTGACAGGGGGAGGAACACTGAAGCTTTCTTT; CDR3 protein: CASSLLDRGRNTEAFF
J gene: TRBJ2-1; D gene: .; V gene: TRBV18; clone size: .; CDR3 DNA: TGTGCCAGCTCACCACCGGCGGGGTACAATGAGCAGTTCTTC; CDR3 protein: CASSPPAGYNEQFF
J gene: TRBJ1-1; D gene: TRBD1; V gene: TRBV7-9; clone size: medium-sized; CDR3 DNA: TGTGCCAGCAGCCCTAGCGGAGGGACAGGGGGATTTAGAGCTTTCTTT; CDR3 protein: CASSPSGGTGGFRAFF
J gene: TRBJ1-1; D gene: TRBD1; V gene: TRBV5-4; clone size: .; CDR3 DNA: TGTGCCAGCACCGGGGGACAGGGGGTAAGGACTGAAGCTTTCTTT; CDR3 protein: CASTGGQGVRTEAFF
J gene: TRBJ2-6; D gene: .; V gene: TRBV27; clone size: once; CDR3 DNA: TGTGCCAGCAGTGTCTCCTCTGGGGCCAACGTCCTGACTTTC; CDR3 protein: CASSVSSGANVLTF
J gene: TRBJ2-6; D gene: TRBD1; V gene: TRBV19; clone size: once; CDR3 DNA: TGTGCCAGTAGTACCCCAGGGGGCGGATTAGGTTCTGGGGCCAACGTCCTGGCTTTC; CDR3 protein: CASSTPGGGLGSGANVLAF
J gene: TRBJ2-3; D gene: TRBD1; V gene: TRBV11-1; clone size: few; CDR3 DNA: TGTGCCAGCAGCCATACAGGGGACCGAGAAGATACGCAGTATTTT; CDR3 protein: CASSHTGDREDTQYF
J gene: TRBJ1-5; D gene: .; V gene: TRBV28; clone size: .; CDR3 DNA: TGTGCCAGCAGTTTTTATGAGAGCAATCAGCCCCAGCATTTT; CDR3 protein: CASSFYESNQPQHF
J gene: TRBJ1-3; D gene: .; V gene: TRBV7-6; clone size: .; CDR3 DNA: TGTGCCAGCAGCCCTAGGGGAGGGCGCTCTGGAAACACCATATATTTT; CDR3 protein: CASSPRGGRSGNTIYF
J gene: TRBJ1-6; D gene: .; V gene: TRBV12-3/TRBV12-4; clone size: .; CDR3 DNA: TGTGCCAGCAGTGTCAGTAATTCACCCCTCCACTTT; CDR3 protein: CASSVSNSPLHF
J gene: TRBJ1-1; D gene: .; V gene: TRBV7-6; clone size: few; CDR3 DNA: TGTGCCAGCAGCTTAATTGCACAGGGATCGACTGAAGCTTTCTTT; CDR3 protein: CASSLIAQGSTEAFF
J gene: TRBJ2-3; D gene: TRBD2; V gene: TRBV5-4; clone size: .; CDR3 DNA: TGTGCCAGCAGCCTCCGGACTAGCGGTCTCACAGATACGCAGTATTTT; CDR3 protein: CASSLRTSGLTDTQYF
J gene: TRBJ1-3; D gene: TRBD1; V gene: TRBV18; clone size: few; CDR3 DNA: TGTGCCAGCTCACCACGGGGACAGGCCACCGGAAACACCATATATTTT; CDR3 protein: CASSPRGQATGNTIYF
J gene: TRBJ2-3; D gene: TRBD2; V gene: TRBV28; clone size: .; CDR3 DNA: TGTGCCAGCAGGAACCTAGCGGGGAGTTTCACAGATACGCAGTATTTT; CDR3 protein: CASRNLAGSFTDTQYF